The following is a T cell receptor (beta chain) sequence with its context. This record belongs to a study of blood T cell repertoires in COVID-19. Study-wide context: COVID-19 samples from acute and convalescent phases originated in the United States, Italy and Spain. Sources were T cells, B-cell-depleted T cells, or PBMCs; the material itself was cDNA or gDNA.

V shed 8 bases, J shed 4 bases, and the junction held 7 bases outside the gene matches. This CDR3 is 14 amino acids long. Germline lookup yields CDR1 MDHEN and CDR2 SYDVKM. Authors' processing steps: Reference gene primers were amplified, and this amplification served to estimate nucleated cell counts. TCRdb keeps only in-frame clones here, not all; method: immunoSEQ multiplex PCR. V and J calls and clone size are those listed in that table; D and trimming were worked out from the DNA. This repertoire shows around 140,000 clones, roughly four fifths found once; its top ten account for 3% to 4.5%. The J gene is TRBJ1-2, the V gene TRBV28, with TRBD1 matching over 10 bases. Source material: peripheral blood. The receptor was isolated from a woman in her fifties or sixties with acute or convalescent COVID-19. As DNA, the CDR3 is TGTGCCAGCGCCCGGACAGGGGGAAGCTATGGCTACACCTTC. Translation: CASARTGGSYGYTF.